A selection of T cell receptor beta chains follows, all from one sample in a study of T-cell reconstitution after alpha-beta-depleted transplantation in children. TCRdb reprocessed the PCR reads with MiXCR, giving one entry per CDR3 protein. The sample has 250,000 to 350,000 distinct CDR3 sequences; nearly 10% are singletons. The sample in question was PBMCs from the stem cell graft donor, obtained from the stem cell graft. The receptors stem from a human donor who donated a stem cell graft to a child with SCID. Both conserved end residues are part of each CDR3. The order of the fields is clone size, D gene, V gene, J gene, CDR3 protein, CDR3 DNA. The D gene is left open where the match is weak. Clone size, where shown, is once, few, many, or a class for clones that have expanded.

>-|TRBD1|TRBV20-1|TRBJ2-1
CSASAGQGTRSSYNEQFF
TGCAGTGCTAGCGCTGGACAGGGTACGAGAAGCTCCTACAATGAGCAGTTCTTC
>few|-|TRBV4-1|TRBJ1-1
CASSQVSGLNTEAFF
TGCGCCAGCAGCCAAGTCTCAGGACTGAACACTGAAGCTTTCTTT
>-|TRBD2|TRBV6-2/TRBV6-3|TRBJ2-1
CASSKGLLSYNEQFF
TGTGCCAGCAGTAAGGGACTACTCTCCTACAATGAGCAGTTCTTC
>-|-|TRBV12-3/TRBV12-4|TRBJ2-2
CASSLSMGTGELFF
TGTGCCAGCAGTTTAAGTATGGGCACCGGGGAGCTGTTTTTT
>-|TRBD2|TRBV7-3|TRBJ2-1
CASSSGTSGGASYNEQFF
TGTGCCAGCAGCTCCGGGACTAGCGGGGGGGCCTCCTACAATGAGCAGTTCTTC
>-|-|TRBV19|TRBJ2-7
CASSIVGQDPNGQYF
TGTGCCAGTAGTATAGTCGGTCAGGACCCCAATGGGCAGTACTTC
>-|-|TRBV12-3/TRBV12-4|TRBJ1-2
CASSFTTGSDGYTF
TGTGCCAGCAGTTTCACTACAGGGTCAGATGGCTACACCTTC
>-|TRBD1|TRBV7-3|TRBJ1-1
CASSSAGTGVAFF
TGTGCCAGCAGCTCCGCCGGGACAGGGGTAGCTTTCTTT
>-|-|TRBV3-1|TRBJ1-1
CASSQVTQGWTEAFF
TGTGCCAGCAGCCAAGTCACACAGGGTTGGACTGAAGCTTTCTTT
>few|-|TRBV27|TRBJ1-1
CASSLTQGIAEAFF
TGTGCCAGCAGTTTAACGCAGGGTATTGCTGAAGCTTTCTTT
>-|-|TRBV25-1|TRBJ2-3
CASSVILSWGTDTQYF
TGTGCCAGCAGTGTAATATTGTCCTGGGGCACAGATACGCAGTATTTT
>-|-|TRBV13|TRBJ2-1
CASRASEAHYNEQFF
TGTGCCAGCAGGGCTAGCGAGGCACACTACAATGAGCAGTTCTTC
>many|-|TRBV11-3|TRBJ2-2
CASSFNGELFF
TGTGCCAGCAGCTTCAACGGGGAGCTGTTTTTT
>many|-|TRBV5-1|TRBJ2-2
CASSVGDTGELFF
TGCGCCAGCAGCGTCGGGGACACCGGGGAGCTGTTTTTT
>many|TRBD1|TRBV7-8|TRBJ2-7
CASSSRDRNYEQYF
TGTGCCAGCAGCTCCCGGGACAGGAACTACGAGCAGTACTTC
>-|-|TRBV12-3/TRBV12-4|TRBJ1-1
CASSFGQVTNTEAFF
TGTGCCAGCAGTTTCGGGCAGGTGACTAACACTGAAGCTTTCTTT
>few|TRBD1|TRBV20-1|TRBJ2-7
CSATWTGGNYEQYF
TGCAGTGCTACCTGGACAGGGGGCAACTACGAGCAGTACTTC
>few|-|TRBV5-1|TRBJ1-1
CASSLETLNTEAFF
TGCGCCAGCAGCTTGGAAACATTGAACACTGAAGCTTTCTTT
>few|-|TRBV5-1|TRBJ2-5
CASRYNGQHQETQYF
TGCGCCAGCAGGTACAATGGACAGCACCAAGAGACCCAGTACTTC
>-|TRBD2|TRBV20-1|TRBJ2-3
CSAELAGVTDTQYF
TGCAGTGCTGAACTAGCGGGGGTAACAGATACGCAGTATTTT
>-|-|TRBV27|TRBJ2-5
CASRGHPARETQYF
TGTGCCAGCAGAGGACACCCGGCCAGGGAGACCCAGTACTTC
>many|-|TRBV5-5|TRBJ2-3
CASSLKGRTTADTQYF
TGTGCCAGCAGCTTGAAGGGACGGACGACCGCGGATACGCAGTATTTT
>few|TRBD2|TRBV20-1|TRBJ2-3
CSARSTSGGPTDTQYF
TGCAGTGCTAGATCGACTAGCGGGGGGCCCACAGATACGCAGTATTTT
>few|-|TRBV20-1|TRBJ1-1
CSAELSFMNTEAFF
TGCAGTGCTGAACTCAGTTTCATGAACACTGAAGCTTTCTTT
>few|-|TRBV12-3/TRBV12-4|TRBJ1-2
CASSSDPSGGNYGYTF
TGTGCCAGCAGTTCCGACCCCTCGGGAGGTAACTATGGCTACACCTTC
>-|-|TRBV10-1|TRBJ2-5
CASSESMGDQETQYF
TGCGCCAGCAGTGAGTCGATGGGAGATCAAGAGACCCAGTACTTC
>many|TRBD1|TRBV29-1|TRBJ1-2
CSVDDPDRERIYGYTF
TGCAGCGTTGATGACCCTGACAGGGAGCGGATCTATGGCTACACCTTC
>few|-|TRBV16|TRBJ1-1
CASSQSGTETNTEAFF
TGTGCCAGCAGCCAATCTGGGACGGAAACGAACACTGAAGCTTTCTTT
>many|-|TRBV12-3/TRBV12-4|TRBJ2-5
CASSWEGNQETQYF
TGTGCCAGCAGTTGGGAAGGGAACCAGGAGACCCAGTACTTC
>few|TRBD1|TRBV12-3/TRBV12-4|TRBJ2-7
CASIVDRPYEQYF
TGTGCCAGCATAGTGGACAGGCCCTACGAGCAGTACTTC
>few|-|TRBV5-6|TRBJ2-6
CASSSGAAGANVLTF
TGTGCCAGCAGCTCAGGGGCAGCTGGGGCCAACGTCCTGACTTTC
>-|-|TRBV27|TRBJ2-7
CASSFISGGIDYLYEQYF
TGTGCCAGCAGTTTTATAAGTGGCGGGATAGACTACCTCTACGAGCAGTACTTC
>-|-|TRBV7-9|TRBJ2-5
CASSLSSRNLQETQYF
TGTGCCAGCAGCTTAAGTTCTAGGAATTTGCAAGAGACCCAGTACTTC
>-|TRBD2|TRBV5-1|TRBJ2-3
CASSLEQRGSTDTQYF
TGCGCCAGCAGCTTGGAGCAGCGGGGGAGCACAGATACGCAGTATTTT
>many|-|TRBV20-1|TRBJ2-7
CSARRSSSYEQYF
TGCAGTGCTAGAAGGTCCTCCTCCTACGAGCAGTACTTC
>-|-|TRBV6-1|TRBJ2-1
CASSQALSQYPEQFF
TGTGCCAGCAGCCAAGCACTATCCCAATACCCTGAGCAGTTCTTC
>-|TRBD2|TRBV19|TRBJ2-1
CASKRLGGGIYNEQFF
TGTGCCAGTAAGAGACTGGGCGGGGGTATCTACAATGAGCAGTTCTTC
>many|-|TRBV27|TRBJ1-1
CASSSVGTEAFF
TGTGCCAGCAGTTCGGTTGGCACTGAAGCTTTCTTT
>few|-|TRBV7-3|TRBJ2-2
CASSSTGNTGELFF
TGTGCCAGCAGTAGTACAGGGAACACCGGGGAGCTGTTTTTT
>-|-|TRBV12-3/TRBV12-4|TRBJ1-5
CASSLYQGFNQPQHF
TGTGCCAGCAGTTTATATCAGGGCTTCAATCAGCCCCAGCATTTT